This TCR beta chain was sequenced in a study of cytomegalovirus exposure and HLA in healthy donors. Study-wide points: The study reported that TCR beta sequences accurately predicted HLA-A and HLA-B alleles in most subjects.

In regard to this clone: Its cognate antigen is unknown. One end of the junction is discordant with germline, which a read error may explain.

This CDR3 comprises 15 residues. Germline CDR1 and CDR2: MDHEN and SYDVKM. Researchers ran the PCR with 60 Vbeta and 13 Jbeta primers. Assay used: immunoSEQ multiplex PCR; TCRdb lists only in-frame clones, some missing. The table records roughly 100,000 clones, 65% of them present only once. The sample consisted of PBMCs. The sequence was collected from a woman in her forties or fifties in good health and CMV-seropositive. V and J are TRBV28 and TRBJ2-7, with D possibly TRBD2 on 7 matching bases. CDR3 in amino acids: CASSLGGRVSHEQYF. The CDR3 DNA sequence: TGTGCCAGCAGTTTGGGGGGGCGCGTCTCCCACGAGCAGTACTTC.